These T cell receptor beta chains were read from a single sample in a study of T-cell memory formation after mild COVID-19. TCRdb called the 5' RACE reads again in MiXCR, with one record for every CDR3 protein. The table records a few hundred thousand distinct CDR3 sequences, roughly 10% of them present only once. The sequencing input was PBMCs or a T cell subset sorted from them (not recorded which). These receptors all come from a man aged 18 to 29 who had mild COVID-19 (a few samples of this study predate the infection). Cell type and time point are not known. CDR3s leave out the opening cysteine and the closing phenylalanine or tryptophan. A D gene is named only where the DNA matches it firmly.

v_gene,j_gene,d_gene,len,CDR3aa
TRBV3-1,TRBJ1-5,NA,12,ASSGGRGNQPQH
TRBV4-1,TRBJ1-5,TRBD1,13,ASSRPGQGHQPQH
TRBV7-5,TRBJ1-5,NA,17,ISVPEAYSSRYSNQPQH
TRBV21-1,TRBJ1-1,NA,15,ASSNDRASDLNTEAF
TRBV12-3/TRBV12-4,TRBJ2-7,NA,13,ASSLGQGSGYEQY
TRBV29-1,TRBJ2-5,TRBD2,14,SVPLGLAGIGETQY
TRBV7-9,TRBJ1-4,NA,12,ASSLYATNEKLF
TRBV7-9,TRBJ2-7,NA,12,ASSLDPQSYEQY
TRBV7-2,TRBJ2-1,TRBD1,14,ASSQTGTGIFNEQF
TRBV4-1,TRBJ1-3,NA,15,ASSQSLRGRGGNTIY
TRBV4-3,TRBJ1-1,TRBD1,14,ASSHRTGDMNTEAF
TRBV18,TRBJ2-5,NA,12,ASSLNSVGETQY
TRBV9,TRBJ1-1,TRBD1,13,ASSADRAGNTEAF
TRBV2,TRBJ1-5,TRBD1,12,ASAGTGGDQPQH
TRBV7-6,TRBJ2-1,NA,12,ASSLGEGVNEQF
TRBV6-6,TRBJ1-6,TRBD1,17,ASSLTRQGQSSYNSPLH
TRBV6-2/TRBV6-3,TRBJ2-6,TRBD2,13,ASTREGAGANVLT
TRBV4-1,TRBJ1-5,NA,13,ASSAGFVGNQPQH